The 20 T cell receptor beta chains presented below share a single source sample, sequenced in a study of T cells in Graves' hyperthyroidism and ophthalmopathy. The investigators amplified TCR beta CDR3 regions from RNA transcripts. During a first-round RT-PCR of the TCR CDR3, the HTBI primer set was used. A single record per CDR3 protein comes from TCRdb applying MiXCR to the multiplex PCR reads. Of 450,000 to 650,000 distinct CDR3 sequences listed, roughly 17% were seen once; the top ten hold roughly a sixth. The sample consisted of blood. The receptors derive from a woman under 30 with Graves' ophthalmopathy.

The chain employs TRBV4-3 and TRBJ2-3; D is perhaps TRBD1 or TRBD2 (6 bases each). The CDR3 runs to 17 residues. Germline V gives CDR1 LGHNA, CDR2 YSLEER. Trimming shortened V by 1 base and J by 0 bases, and 14 bases separated the two germline ends. The CDR3 coding sequence is TGCGCCAGCAGCCAAGTTTCCGGGGGCACTAGCACAGATACGCAGTATTTT. Translated: CASSQVSGGTSTDTQYF.

The sample holds a few counts of this clonotype. V gene TRBV24-1 combines with J gene TRBJ1-5; D uncertain. The CDR3 contains 12 residues. Per the germline V gene, CDR1 is KGHDR and CDR2 is SFDVKD. Between the trimmed V and J ends, which lost 3 bases and 2 bases, there was a span of 1 base. The CDR3 bases are TGTGCCACCAGTGATGGCAATCAGCCCCAGCATTTT. Residues: CATSDGNQPQHF.

The table lists this clonotype with many counts. The chain carries TRBV6-2 or TRBV6-3 and TRBJ1-5; 10 bases match TRBD1. The V segment lost 6 bases and the J segment 5 bases; nucleotides outside the gene matches: 4. Germline CDR1 is MNHEY and CDR2 is SVGEGT. This CDR3 comprises 14 residues. CDR3: CASSGTGEYQPQHF. CDR3 bases: TGTGCCAGCAGCGGGACAGGGGAATATCAGCCCCAGCATTTT.

CDR3 in amino acids: CASSLGDRGLYYGYTF. The CDR3 DNA follows: TGCGCCAGCAGCTTGGGGGACAGGGGCCTCTACTATGGCTACACCTTC. The rearrangement links TRBV5-1 to TRBJ1-2; 10 bases fit TRBD1. The CDR3 spans 16 residues. J lost 3 bases, V lost 0 bases, and 5 bases had no gene match. CDR1 is SGHRS, CDR2 YFSETQ, per germline.

The CDR3 protein is CASSYTAGGQGRWEQYF. CDR3 DNA: TGTGCCAGCAGTTACACCGCAGGGGGACAGGGGAGATGGGAGCAGTACTTC. The chain links TRBV6-2 or TRBV6-3 to TRBJ2-7, with 10 bases matching TRBD1. This CDR3 region has 17 residues. The germline gives CDR1 MNHEY, CDR2 SVGEGT. With 2 bases clipped from V and 7 bases from J, the junction kept 14 bases outside the gene matches.

This clonotype was detected many times. The chain employs TRBV20-1 and TRBJ2-1; 7 nucleotides line up with TRBD1. Looked up from germline, CDR1 is DFQATT and CDR2 is SNEGSKA (reference sequence). The CDR3 extends over 16 amino acids. V trimming: 0 bases; J trimming: 1 base; junction bases outside the gene matches: 6. CDR3 sequence: CSARDVLGQSYNEQFF. DNA for the CDR3: TGCAGTGCTAGAGACGTTTTGGGACAGTCCTACAATGAGCAGTTCTTC.

The V gene is TRBV18, the J gene TRBJ2-5; the D is unclear. There are 13 residues in the CDR3. Trimming pared 2 bases from V and 3 bases from J, leaving 7 bases between. Germline assignment: CDR1 KGHSH and CDR2 LQKENI. CDR3 sequence (DNA): TGTGCCAGCTCACCAGGGCGAAAAGAGACCCAGTACTTC. Residues: CASSPGRKETQYF.

The chain has TRBV6-1 and TRBJ2-3; TRBD2 agrees at 8 bases. The V gene end was trimmed by 4 bases and the J gene end by 11 bases; junction bases not matched to a gene: 8. This CDR3 comprises 13 residues. Germline V gene data show CDR1 as MNHNS and CDR2 as SASEGT. This CDR3 reads CASSGESGGEQYF. In DNA, the CDR3 is TGTGCCAGCAGTGGGGAAAGCGGGGGTGAGCAGTATTTT.

The rearrangement uses TRBV4-2 and TRBJ1-5, with a tentative D call TRBD1 (5 bases). CDR3 length equals 16 residues. V lost 1 base and J 6 bases, leaving 16 bases between the germline ends. The germline V gene has CDR1 LGHNA and CDR2 YNFKEQ. CDR3 in DNA: TGTGCCAGCAGCCAAGTCGCGCAGGGAGGTATTCAGCCCCAGCATTTT. Translated, it gives CASSQVAQGGIQPQHF.

The chain couples TRBV30 to TRBJ2-3, with 11 bases aligning to TRBD2. The CDR3 totals 16 residues. The germline V gene has CDR1 GTSNPN and CDR2 SVGIG (reference sequence). V was pared by 2 bases and J by 3 bases, with 7 bases of the junction left unmatched. The CDR3 here is CAWSHPGLAATDTQYF. The CDR3 DNA is TGTGCCTGGAGTCATCCGGGACTAGCGGCTACAGATACGCAGTATTTT.

This clonotype has ten or more counts. The gene calls are TRBV6-2 or TRBV6-3 and TRBJ2-3; D not resolved. This CDR3 contains 12 residues. The germline V gene encodes CDR1 MNHEY and CDR2 SVGEGT. Deletions cut 0 bases from V and 7 bases from J, with 5 bases between. The chain's CDR3 is CASSYSGYTQYF. CDR3 in DNA: TGTGCCAGCAGTTACTCCGGCTATACGCAGTATTTT.

The chain uses TRBV20-1 and TRBJ2-2; no clear D gene. Trimming shortened V by 2 bases and J by 6 bases, and 7 bases separated the two germline ends. The V gene's germline CDR1 is DFQATT and CDR2 SNEGSKA (reference sequence). This CDR3 is 12 amino acids long. This CDR3 is CSARPPAGELFF. The CDR3 DNA reads TGCAGTGCTAGACCCCCTGCCGGGGAGCTGTTTTTT.

V gene TRBV5-1 combines with J gene TRBJ2-7, with 10 nucleotides matching TRBD1. J was trimmed by 3 bases and V by 4 bases; bases with no gene match: 7. Germline V gene lookup returns CDR1 SGHRS and CDR2 YFSETQ. The CDR3 covers 15 residues. CDR3 in amino acids: CASSAGQGVGYEQYF. The DNA for the CDR3 is TGCGCCAGCAGCGCCGGACAGGGGGTCGGCTACGAGCAGTACTTC.

This clonotype was seen many times. This sequence joins TRBV5-1 and TRBJ2-3, with TRBD2 identical over 7 bases. The CDR3 has 15 residues. With 2 bases clipped from V and 3 bases from J, the junction kept 6 bases outside the gene matches. Germline values: CDR1 SGHRS, CDR2 YFSETQ. The CDR3 reads CASSFRGRLTDTQYF. CDR3 nucleotide sequence: TGCGCCAGCAGCTTTCGCGGGAGACTTACAGATACGCAGTATTTT.

This clonotype was observed a few times. The chain has TRBV4-1 and TRBJ2-3; D perhaps matches TRBD2 (6 bases). The CDR3 is 15 amino acids. Germline CDR1 MGHRA, CDR2 YSYEKL. The V end lost 4 bases, the J end lost 2 bases, and 13 bases lay between the germline ends. DNA for the CDR3: TGCGCCAGCAGCCCGGCTAGCGAAATCACAGATACGCAGTATTTT. It codes for CASSPASEITDTQYF.

V and J are TRBV5-1 and TRBJ2-5; no firm D call. The CDR3 has 14 residues. Germline V CDR1 and CDR2: SGHRS, YFSETQ. The V end lost 4 bases, the J end lost 1 base, and 11 bases lay between the germline ends. CDR3 sequence: CASSVEAPQETQYF. The DNA for the CDR3 is TGCGCCAGCAGCGTCGAGGCCCCCCAAGAGACCCAGTACTTC.

The table lists this clonotype with many counts. V and J are TRBV19 and TRBJ2-1; TRBD1 or TRBD2 may be the D gene (5 bases each). This CDR3 region has 16 residues. Trimming left V 3 bases short and J 3 bases short, with 15 bases between. CDR1 and CDR2 (germline): LNHDA, SQIVND (reference sequence). The CDR3 bases are TGTGCCAGTAGTATGGGACCCCGAACGGGCTACAATGAGCAGTTCTTC. The encoded protein is CASSMGPRTGYNEQFF.

As regards this clonotype: A read error may explain this, as a much larger clone is one base away. The chain carries TRBV5-5 and TRBJ1-6; TRBD1 matches 8 bases. From germline, CDR1 is SGHKS and CDR2 YYEKEE (reference sequence). The CDR3 runs 15 residues. CDR3: CASSLRQGAVSPLYF. The CDR3 DNA is TGTGCCAGCAGCTTGCGGCAGGGGGCGGTTTCACCCCTCTACTTT.

This clonotype was seen ten or more times. This rearrangement joins TRBV29-1 to TRBJ2-3; D not resolved. Germline loops: CDR1 SQVTM, CDR2 ANQGSEA. Between the trimmed V and J ends, which lost 7 bases and 3 bases, there was a span of 20 bases. The CDR3 is made up of 15 amino acids. CDR3 region: CSARLHSLRTDTQYF. In nucleotides, the CDR3 is TGCAGCGCGAGACTGCACAGTCTCCGAACAGATACGCAGTATTTT.

In its sample, this clonotype was seen a few times. The chain recombines TRBV28 with TRBJ2-6; D might be TRBD1 (5 bases). Trimming shortened V by 3 bases and J by 9 bases, and 6 bases separated the two germline ends. Germline V lookup: CDR1 MDHEN, CDR2 SYDVKM. The CDR3 is 12 amino acids. CDR3 in DNA: TGTGCCAGCAGTTTCGGACACAACGTCCTGACTTTC. It encodes CASSFGHNVLTF.